A selection of T cell receptor beta chains follows, all from one sample in a study of CD8+ T cells in alopecia areata. Produced via immunoSEQ multiplex PCR; TCRdb's table is partial and in-frame only. The table records approximately 210,000 clones, about three fifths of them present only once. Sequencing was performed on CD4+ T cells sorted from blood, taken at week 4, from a patient treated with tofacitinib. All receptors derive from a human donor with alopecia areata. CDR3s leave out the opening cysteine and the closing phenylalanine or tryptophan.

CDR3aa	v_gene	j_gene
SVSDITGNTIY	TRBV29-1	TRBJ1-3
ASSLGGQGEDGYT	TRBV5-6	TRBJ1-2
ASSQDRSTHNEQF	TRBV4-3	TRBJ2-1
SVGPGQGMPYEQY	TRBV29-1	TRBJ2-7
ASSLSGTHNQPQH	TRBV5-6	TRBJ1-5
ASSYLGGRETQY	TRBV6-6	TRBJ2-5
ASSSFSDTQY	TRBV5-5	TRBJ2-3
AWSGETYEQY	TRBV30	TRBJ2-7
ASSLSGAGANVLT	TRBV11-2	TRBJ2-6
ASSSTRTGNTEAF	TRBV7-2	TRBJ1-1
AISERGQGYEQY	TRBV10-3	TRBJ2-7
ASSPRAVHEQF	TRBV28	TRBJ2-1
ASSPGGGRSYEQY	TRBV6-6	TRBJ2-7
AWSVEGYGTEAF	TRBV30	TRBJ1-1
ASSPLDGNYEQY	TRBV7-8	TRBJ2-7
ASGWGNSNQPQH	TRBV6-5	TRBJ1-5
SVGRGGDNEQF	TRBV29-1	TRBJ2-1
ASSSPDRNYGYT	TRBV28	TRBJ1-2
ASSQDLGTMNTEAF	TRBV14	TRBJ1-1
ASSLWRGAPDTQY	TRBV5-1	TRBJ2-3
SVDGQTSSTDTQY	TRBV29-1	TRBJ2-3
ASSSTARPTDTQY	TRBV28	TRBJ2-3
ASSLGEAGALYNEQF	TRBV11-2	TRBJ2-1
ASKEIPANYGYT	TRBV6-5	TRBJ1-2
ASSTGLASTQETQY	TRBV5-4	TRBJ2-5
ASSPGQVDAEAF	TRBV11-3	TRBJ1-1
ASSAQGLAGGDTQY	TRBV28	TRBJ2-3
AWSPRRESGYT	TRBV30	TRBJ1-2
ASGRTPMNTEAF	TRBV12-5	TRBJ1-1
ASSQGGSPQH	TRBV4-1	TRBJ1-5
ASKTGDGYGYT	TRBV6-5	TRBJ1-2
ASSLMGMTGTTEAF	TRBV27	TRBJ1-1
ASGLVDEQF	TRBV12-5	TRBJ2-1
AWSNGRPSGANVLT	TRBV30	TRBJ2-6
ASSLAGQGSPKQF	TRBV7-9	TRBJ2-1
ASSVDRGDYEQY	TRBV2	TRBJ2-7
SVLGGFGYTEAF	TRBV29-1	TRBJ1-1